The clone carrying this T cell receptor beta chain was found many times. Amplification targeted the TCR beta CDR3 regions, with RNA transcripts as the source material. Second-round multiplex PCR followed a first-round RT-PCR using HTBI primers. TCRdb ran MiXCR on the multiplex PCR reads and lists one entry per CDR3 protein. Of 350,000 to 400,000 distinct CDR3 sequences listed, around 18% are singletons. These data are taken from a study of Graves' ophthalmopathy and Graves' hyperthyroidism. V shed 5 bases and J shed 0 bases, with 10 bases lying between them. Germline V CDR1 and CDR2: MNHEY, SVGEGT. The CDR3 extends over 14 amino acids.

The sample was peripheral blood. The V call is TRBV6-2 or TRBV6-3, the J call TRBJ1-1; D unclear. This TCR came from a young woman with Graves' ophthalmopathy. CDR3 sequence (DNA): TGTGCCAGCAGTCCACAGAAATTGAACACTGAAGCTTTCTTT. It encodes CASSPQKLNTEAFF.